Below are 12 T cell receptor beta chains sequenced from a single sample in a study of OX40 agonist ivuxolimab in advanced cancers. Generated by immunoSEQ multiplex PCR, the TCRdb table keeps only in-frame clones and is missing some. Of some 44,000 clones listed, 85% to 90% are singletons. This sample comprised CD4+ or CD8+ T cells sorted from blood, obtained in a trial of the OX40 agonist ivuxolimab. The receptor source for this set is an adult with an advanced solid tumor such as melanoma, head and neck, liver or kidney cancer.

The chain carries TRBV9 and TRBJ1-1; TRBD1 agrees at 9 bases. CDR3 length: 14 amino acids. The V gene end was trimmed by 3 bases and the J gene end by 11 bases; junction bases not matched to a gene: 11. Germline V gene data show CDR1 as SGDLS and CDR2 as YYNGEE. The CDR3 coding sequence is TGTGCCAGCAGCGATGGACAGGGGCTCGGGGGGGCTTTCTTT. As protein: CASSDGQGLGGAFF.

The V gene is TRBV18, the J gene TRBJ1-3; no reliable D call. The V gene lost 2 bases and the J gene lost 1 base, with 9 bases spanning the gap. The CDR3 sequence is 15 residues long. The germline gives CDR1 KGHSH, CDR2 LQKENI. CDR3 residues: CASSPNAGSGNTIYF. The CDR3 coding sequence is TGTGCCAGCTCACCAAATGCCGGGTCTGGAAACACCATATATTTT.

This clone was counted once. The J gene is TRBJ2-7, the V gene TRBV6-6; 9 bases are a match to TRBD1. Trimming took 3 bases from V and 3 from J; bases not matched to a gene: 9. Germline lookup yields CDR1 MNHNY and CDR2 SVGAGI (reference sequence). This CDR3 comprises 16 residues. The CDR3, as DNA: TGTGCCAGCAGTTATATAGCTGGACAGGGGATCTACGAGCAGTACTTC. Protein product: CASSYIAGQGIYEQYF.

The rearrangement links TRBV2 to TRBJ1-3; no clear D gene. Trimming left V 3 bases short and J 2 bases short, with 2 bases between. CDR3 length equals 12 residues. Germline-derived CDR1 and CDR2 are SNHLY and FYNNEI. CDR3 amino acids: CASSETGNTIYF. CDR3 nucleotides: TGTGCCAGCAGTGAGACTGGAAACACCATATATTTT.

The rearrangement uses TRBV9 and TRBJ2-7, with 8 bases aligning to TRBD1. Per germline, CDR1 SGDLS and CDR2 YYNGEE. V was clipped by 4 bases and J by 4 bases; unmatched bases: 7. This CDR3 comprises 14 residues. The CDR3 sequence is CASSRTGGRYEQYF. For the CDR3, the DNA is TGTGCCAGCAGCAGAACAGGGGGACGATACGAGCAGTACTTC.

The chain employs TRBV6-5 and TRBJ1-3; D gene unclear. With 7 bases removed from V and 0 bases from J, the gap between germline ends came to 13 bases. This CDR3 comprises 15 residues. CDR1 is MNHEY and CDR2 is SVGAGI in the germline V gene. The CDR3 reads CASKIQHNSGNTIYF. The CDR3 bases are TGTGCCAGCAAGATACAGCACAACTCTGGAAACACCATATATTTT.

This clone was detected only once. This sequence joins TRBV2 and TRBJ2-3; D is possibly TRBD1 (5 bases). The CDR3 is made up of 12 amino acids. Trimming shortened V by 5 bases and J by 6 bases, and 9 bases separated the two germline ends. In germline, CDR1 is SNHLY, CDR2 FYNNEI. CDR3 amino acids: CASSPPGDTQYF. CDR3 in DNA: TGTGCCAGCAGTCCCCCAGGGGATACGCAGTATTTT.

The chain is built from TRBV5-4 and TRBJ1-1, with no clear D. Germline lookup yields CDR1 SGHNT and CDR2 YYREEE (reference sequence). V was pared by 0 bases and J by 1 base, with 7 bases between. This CDR3 is built from 14 residues. The CDR3 protein is CASSLGLKNTEAFF. CDR3 coding DNA: TGTGCCAGCAGCTTGGGACTCAAGAACACTGAAGCTTTCTTT.

The chain recombines TRBV28 with TRBJ1-4; D possibly corresponds to TRBD1 (6 bases). CDR3 length: 15 residues. Trimming cost V 5 bases and J 6 bases, with 16 bases left between them. Looked up from germline, CDR1 is MDHEN and CDR2 is SYDVKM. The chain's CDR3 is CASSPHRDGDEKLFF. CDR3 in DNA: TGTGCCAGCAGTCCACACAGGGATGGAGATGAAAAACTGTTTTTT.

The rearrangement uses TRBV18 and TRBJ1-5; D is undetermined. The CDR3 runs to 14 residues. Trimming took 5 bases from V and 3 from J, leaving 11 bases between them. Germline V CDR1 and CDR2: KGHSH, LQKENI. For the CDR3, the DNA is TGTGCCAGCTCATCTACAGAGTACAATCAGCCCCAGCATTTT. Protein: CASSSTEYNQPQHF.

The V call is TRBV27, the J call TRBJ2-1, with TRBD1 identical over 12 bases. The V segment lost 6 bases and the J segment 8 bases; nucleotides outside the gene matches: 8. Per germline, CDR1 MNHEY and CDR2 SMNVEV (reference sequence). This CDR3 contains 15 residues. In nucleotides, the CDR3 is TGTGCCAGCAGCTCCGGGACAGGGGGCTTCTATGAGCAGTTCTTC. Translating it yields CASSSGTGGFYEQFF.

The V and J genes are TRBV5-6 and TRBJ2-3, with a possible D match to TRBD1 (6 bases). Trimming took off 2 bases at V and 3 bases at J, with 16 bases between the two ends. The CDR3 is made up of 16 amino acids. Germline CDR1 and CDR2: SGHDT and YYEEEE. CDR3 nucleotide sequence: TGTGCCAGCAGCTTTCGGGGAGTAGGGGGAACAGATACGCAGTATTTT. This encodes CASSFRGVGGTDTQYF.